This TCR beta chain was identified during a study of control samples from healthy donors and cancer patients (dated by TCRdb to 2018 to 2020). As regards this clone: It lacks a known antigen. Base qualities are not recorded, but no much larger clone differs from it by a single base.

The library was generated by the immunoSEQ multiplex PCR assay. TCRdb took this table from immuneACCESS and kept in-frame rearrangements with V and J called. Such tables lack part of the clones; where checked against another copy, unresolved V genes explain under half of the gap, and the rest is unexplained. The table for this sample lists roughly 49,000 clones; roughly 90% of them were counted only once. Just under 40% of the sample is held by the ten biggest clonotypes. Compared with germline, V lacks 10 bases and J lacks 0 bases; bases without a gene match: 4. CDR1 is given as LGHNT and CDR2 as FRNRAP, both from the germline V gene. The CDR3 holds 13 amino acids from the cysteine to the phenylalanine. This entry keeps only the CDR3 DNA: 39 bases, framed from base 1.

Sequences were obtained from PBMCs. The rearranged chain carries TRBV12-5 and TRBJ2-7, with 9 junctional bases fitting TRBD2. The source of this sequence is a man aged 50 to 59 with head and neck cancer. CDR3 protein: CATELAGSYEQYF. The nucleotide sequence reads TGTGCTACCGAACTAGCGGGCTCCTACGAGCAGTACTTC.